This T cell receptor beta chain was documented in a study of blood T cell repertoires in COVID-19. Sequencing was performed with immunoSEQ multiplex PCR; in TCRdb, only in-frame clones are kept and a portion is missing. This table holds roughly 250,000 clones, more than 60% found once. The CDR3 runs 14 residues. CDR1 and CDR2 (germline): SGHAT, FQDESV (reference sequence). Trimming took 4 bases from V and 8 from J; bases not matched to a gene: 4. The chain couples TRBV11-1 to TRBJ2-1, with TRBD1 matching 11 bases. Specimen: peripheral blood. The sequence derives from a woman aged 40 to 50 with active or convalescent COVID-19. CDR3 in DNA: TGTGCCAGCAGCTCTAGGACAGGGGGCGATGAGCAGTTCTTC. It encodes CASSSRTGGDEQFF.